This T cell receptor beta chain was sequenced in a study of blood T cell repertoires in COVID-19. Study-wide context: The analysed material was cDNA or gDNA that came from T cells, B-cell-depleted T cells, or PBMCs.

Enrollees, about 18 to 89 years old, lived in approximately 25 US areas. The CDR3 is made up of 15 amino acids. The J segment lost 6 bases and the V segment lost 4 bases, leaving 13 bases of the junction unmatched. CDR1 and CDR2 (germline): SQVTM, ANQGSEA. Generated by immunoSEQ multiplex PCR, the TCRdb table keeps only in-frame clones and is missing some. The sample has a few hundred thousand clones; about nine tenths are singletons. This sequence joins TRBV29-1 and TRBJ2-7; TRBD2 matches at 9 bases. This TCR came from a woman between 35 and 50 years old who had recovered from COVID-19. The specimen was PBMCs or T cells enriched from blood (not recorded which). CDR3 protein: CSVGLWSSGSPEQYF. The DNA for the CDR3 is TGCAGCGTTGGGTTATGGAGTAGCGGGAGCCCCGAGCAGTACTTC.